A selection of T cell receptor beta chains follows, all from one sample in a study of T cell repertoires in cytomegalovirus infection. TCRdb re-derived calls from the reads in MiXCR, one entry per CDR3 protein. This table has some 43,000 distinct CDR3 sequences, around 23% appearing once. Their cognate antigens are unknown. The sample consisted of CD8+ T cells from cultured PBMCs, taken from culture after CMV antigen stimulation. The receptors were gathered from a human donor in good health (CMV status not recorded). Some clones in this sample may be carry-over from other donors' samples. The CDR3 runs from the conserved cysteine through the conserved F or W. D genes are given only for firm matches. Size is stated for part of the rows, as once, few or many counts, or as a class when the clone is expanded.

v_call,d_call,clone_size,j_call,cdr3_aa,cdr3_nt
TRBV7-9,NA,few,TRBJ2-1,CASSLNPVEQFF,TGTGCCAGCAGCTTAAACCCGGTGGAGCAGTTCTTC
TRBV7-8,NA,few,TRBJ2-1,CASSLSWGSEQFF,TGTGCCAGCAGCTTATCTTGGGGGAGTGAGCAGTTCTTC
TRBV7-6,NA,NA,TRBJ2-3,CASSLNMGADTQYF,TGTGCCAGCAGCTTAAATATGGGGGCAGATACGCAGTATTTT
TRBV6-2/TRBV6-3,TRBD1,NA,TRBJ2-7,CASSYQLDRGIGEQYF,TGTGCCAGCAGTTATCAACTAGACAGGGGAATTGGCGAGCAGTACTTC
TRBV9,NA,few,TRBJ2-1,CASSVGGTLSYNEQFF,TGTGCCAGCAGCGTAGGCGGGACCCTCTCCTACAATGAGCAGTTCTTC
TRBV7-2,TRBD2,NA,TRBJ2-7,CASSLAPLTSGSFYEQYF,TGTGCCAGCAGCTTAGCACCCTTGACTAGCGGTTCTTTCTACGAGCAGTACTTC
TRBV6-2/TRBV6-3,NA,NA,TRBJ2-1,CASSYVSAQRNEQFF,TGTGCCAGCAGTTACGTTTCGGCTCAAAGGAATGAGCAGTTCTTC
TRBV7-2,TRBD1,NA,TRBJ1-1,CASSLEGQGDGEAFF,TGTGCCAGCAGCTTAGAGGGACAGGGGGACGGCGAAGCTTTCTTT
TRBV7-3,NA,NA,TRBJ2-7,CASSLLGGLAYEQYF,TGTGCCAGCAGCTTACTTGGAGGTTTAGCCTACGAGCAGTACTTC
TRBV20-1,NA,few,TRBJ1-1,CSAAENEAFF,TGCAGTGCCGCCGAAAATGAAGCTTTCTTT
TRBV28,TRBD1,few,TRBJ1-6,CASRDSSYNSPLHF,TGTGCAAGCCGGGACAGCTCCTATAATTCACCCCTCCACTTT
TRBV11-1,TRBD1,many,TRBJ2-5,CASSSPADRVPQYF,TGTGCCAGCAGCTCCCCGGCCGACAGGGTCCCCCAGTACTTC
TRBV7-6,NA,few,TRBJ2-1,CASSLGASSYEQFF,TGTGCCAGCAGCTTAGGGGCTAGCAGTTATGAGCAGTTCTTC
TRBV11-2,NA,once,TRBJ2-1,CASSLVMAYNEQFF,TGTGCCAGCAGCCTTGTAATGGCTTACAATGAGCAGTTCTTC
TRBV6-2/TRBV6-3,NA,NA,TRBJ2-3,CASSYSGLYGKSSQYF,TGTGCCAGCAGTTACTCCGGGCTTTACGGGAAGAGTTCTCAGTATTTT
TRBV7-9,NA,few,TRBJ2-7,CASSLGAGGEQYF,TGTGCCAGCAGCTTAGGTGCAGGCGGCGAGCAGTACTTC
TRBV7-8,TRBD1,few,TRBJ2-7,CASSLEHTGTGTNEQYF,TGTGCCAGCAGCTTAGAGCATACCGGGACAGGGACCAACGAGCAGTACTTC
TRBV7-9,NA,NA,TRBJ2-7,CASSPGDVASRGFYEQYF,TGTGCCAGCAGCCCCGGGGATGTAGCGTCAAGGGGCTTCTACGAGCAGTACTTC
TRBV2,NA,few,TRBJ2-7,CASSEEKSYRYF,TGTGCCAGCAGTGAAGAAAAGTCTTATAGGTACTTC
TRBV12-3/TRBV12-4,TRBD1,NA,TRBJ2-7,CASSPTLTGGDEQYF,TGTGCCAGCAGTCCCACTCTTACAGGGGGCGACGAGCAGTACTTC
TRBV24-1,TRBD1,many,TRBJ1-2,CATSDRDRGYGYTF,TGTGCCACCAGTGATCGGGACAGAGGGTATGGCTACACCTTC
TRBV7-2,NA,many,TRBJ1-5,CASSLGGSGNQPQHF,TGTGCCAGCAGCTTAGGAGGGAGCGGCAATCAGCCCCAGCATTTT
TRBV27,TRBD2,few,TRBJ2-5,CASSSGTSGRGTQYF,TGTGCCAGCAGTTCGGGGACTAGCGGGAGGGGTACCCAGTACTTC
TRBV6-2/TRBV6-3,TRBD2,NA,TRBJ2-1,CARTSGGVANRAYNEQFF,TGTGCCCGCACCTCCGGGGGGGTAGCAAACCGAGCTTACAATGAGCAGTTCTTC
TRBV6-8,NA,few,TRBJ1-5,CASSHRERKPQHF,TGTGCCAGCAGCCACAGGGAACGCAAGCCCCAGCATTTT
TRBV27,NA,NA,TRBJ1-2,CASSPGEVGYGYTF,TGTGCCAGCAGTCCCGGGGAGGTCGGCTATGGCTACACCTTC
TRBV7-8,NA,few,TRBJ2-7,CASRTENYEQYF,TGTGCCAGCAGGACGGAGAATTACGAGCAGTACTTC
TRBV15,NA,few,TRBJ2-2,CATSRGHPLTFWTGELFF,TGTGCCACCAGCAGAGGCCACCCTCTGACATTTTGGACCGGGGAGCTGTTTTTT
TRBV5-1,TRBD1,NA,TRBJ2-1,CASSPDRGQREEQFF,TGCGCCAGCAGCCCGGACAGGGGGCAGCGGGAGGAGCAGTTCTTC
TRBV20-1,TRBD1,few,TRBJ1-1,CSARRGQDTEAFF,TGCAGTGCTAGAAGGGGGCAGGACACTGAAGCTTTCTTT
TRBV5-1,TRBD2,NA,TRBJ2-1,CASSLRREGLNNEQFF,TGCGCCAGCAGCTTGAGGCGGGAGGGCCTCAACAATGAGCAGTTCTTC
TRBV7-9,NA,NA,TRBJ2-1,CASSPGPRSYNEQFF,TGTGCCAGCAGTCCGGGGCCCCGCTCCTACAATGAGCAGTTCTTC
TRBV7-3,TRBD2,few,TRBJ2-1,CASSYGLAGPNEQFF,TGTGCCAGCAGCTACGGACTAGCGGGTCCAAATGAGCAGTTCTTC
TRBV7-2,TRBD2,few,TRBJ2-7,CASSSKVGSGSLHEQYF,TGTGCCAGCAGCTCCAAAGTGGGTAGCGGGAGTCTCCACGAGCAGTACTTC
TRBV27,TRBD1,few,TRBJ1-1,CASRENRGQEAFF,TGTGCCAGCAGGGAAAACAGGGGACAGGAAGCTTTCTTT
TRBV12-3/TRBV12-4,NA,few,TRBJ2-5,CASSWAGGETQYF,TGTGCCAGCAGTTGGGCAGGCGGAGAGACCCAGTACTTC
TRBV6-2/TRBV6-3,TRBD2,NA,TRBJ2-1,CASSSTSYGGDEQFF,TGTGCCAGCAGCTCAACTAGCTACGGGGGGGATGAGCAGTTCTTC
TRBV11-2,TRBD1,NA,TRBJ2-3,CASSSISDRVEDTQYF,TGTGCCAGCAGCAGCATCTCCGACAGGGTTGAAGATACGCAGTATTTT
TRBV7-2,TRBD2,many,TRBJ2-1,CASSFLSTSGTYNEQFF,TGTGCCAGCAGCTTCCTCTCGACTAGCGGGACTTACAATGAGCAGTTCTTC
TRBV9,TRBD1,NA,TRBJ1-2,CASSLRDSNYGYTF,TGTGCCAGCAGCCTTAGGGACAGTAACTATGGCTACACCTTC
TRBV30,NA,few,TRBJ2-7,CACGTRSSYEQYF,TGTGCCTGCGGGACCCGCAGCTCCTACGAGCAGTACTTC
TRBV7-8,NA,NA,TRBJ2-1,CATHFVTGSYNEQFF,TGTGCCACCCATTTTGTAACAGGCTCCTACAATGAGCAGTTCTTC
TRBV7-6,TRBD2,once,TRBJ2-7,CASSPRGLAGEQYF,TGTGCCAGCAGCCCCCGCGGACTAGCGGGCGAGCAGTACTTC